This T cell receptor (beta chain) was retrieved from a study of identical twins. Findings and caveats of the study: Beta out-of-frame sequences showed weaker excess sharing between twins. Those out-of-frame alpha sequences shared by twins showed an excess of low generation probability.

From the 5' RACE reads, TCRdb called clonotypes with MiXCR, one entry per CDR3 protein. The table includes more than 600,000 distinct CDR3 sequences, approximately 18% detected once. CDR3 length equals 14 residues. Germline V gives CDR1 DFQATT, CDR2 SNEGSKA (reference sequence). V shed 3 bases and J shed 3 bases, with 15 bases lying between them. About this clonotype itself: Its target is not known.

The data were also submitted as part of a second study, on T cells expressing NK-cell markers. As that study records: The share of CD8+ T cells held by dominant NKG2C+ clonotypes was about 1.0-7.5% in about 6 donors. For a few donors, these clonotypes were likewise the leading ones in the CD3+CD56-NKG2C+ fraction.

This sequence originates from a woman aged 18 to 35 in good health. The chain joins TRBV20-1 to TRBJ2-7; D gene uncertain. Sequencing was performed on PBMCs. The CDR3 DNA reads TGCAGTGCTAGTTCTCTAGATAATGTCTACGAGCAGTACTTC. Residues: CSASSLDNVYEQYF.